This T cell receptor (beta chain) was identified during a study of T-cell reconstitution after alpha-beta-depleted transplantation in children. Unique molecular identifiers were incorporated when the TCRbeta library was constructed. TCRdb passed the PCR reads through MiXCR, listing each CDR3 protein once. Of roughly 300,000 distinct CDR3 sequences listed, approximately 9.6% were seen once; the top ten hold roughly a tenth. Germline V gene lookup returns CDR1 LGHNA and CDR2 YNFKEQ. There are 18 residues in the CDR3. Trimming at V came to 4 bases and at J to 5 bases, leaving 17 bases not matched to a gene.

This TCR derives from a human donor who donated a stem cell graft to a child with SCID. The material was PBMCs from the stem cell graft donor, obtained from the stem cell graft. The chain combines TRBV4-2 with TRBJ2-5, with 9 bases fitting TRBD2. This CDR3 is CASSPRPSSLAGYETQYF. CDR3 sequence (DNA): TGTGCCAGCAGCCCTAGACCCTCCTCGCTAGCGGGGTACGAGACCCAGTACTTC.